This is a list of T cell receptor beta chains from one sample in a study of OX40 agonist ivuxolimab in advanced cancers. Sequencing used immunoSEQ multiplex PCR; TCRdb keeps in-frame clones, though not all of them. The data show roughly 70,000 clones, roughly 85% seen once. This specimen was CD4+ or CD8+ T cells sorted from blood, taken in a trial of the OX40 agonist ivuxolimab. Receptors were obtained from an adult with an advanced solid tumor such as melanoma, head and neck, liver or kidney cancer. CDR3s include the opening cysteine and the closing phenylalanine or tryptophan. Each record gives: CDR3 length, clone size, V gene, J gene, D gene, CDR3 protein, CDR3 DNA. A D gene is named only where the DNA matches it firmly. Clone size, where shown, is once, few, many, or a class for clones that have expanded.

CDR3 length: 14; clone size: .; V gene: TRBV5-1; J gene: TRBJ1-1; D gene: TRBD1; CDR3 protein: CASSEPGGNTEAFF; CDR3 DNA: TGCGCCAGCAGCGAACCAGGGGGCAACACTGAAGCTTTCTTT
CDR3 length: 14; clone size: few; V gene: TRBV2; J gene: TRBJ1-2; D gene: TRBD1; CDR3 protein: CASTPGQGAYGYTF; CDR3 DNA: TGTGCCAGCACGCCGGGACAGGGGGCGTATGGCTACACCTTC
CDR3 length: 16; clone size: .; V gene: TRBV2; J gene: TRBJ1-5; D gene: .; CDR3 protein: CASRERAGLSNQPQHF; CDR3 DNA: TGTGCCAGCAGGGAACGGGCAGGCCTTAGCAATCAGCCCCAGCATTTT
CDR3 length: 11; clone size: .; V gene: TRBV27; J gene: TRBJ2-7; D gene: .; CDR3 protein: CASSSPSGQYF; CDR3 DNA: TGTGCCAGCAGTTCCCCCAGCGGGCAGTACTTC
CDR3 length: 16; clone size: .; V gene: TRBV10-3; J gene: TRBJ2-3; D gene: TRBD2; CDR3 protein: CAISPGTSGITDTQYF; CDR3 DNA: TGTGCCATCAGTCCCGGGACTAGCGGTATCACAGATACGCAGTATTTT
CDR3 length: 16; clone size: .; V gene: TRBV6-5; J gene: TRBJ1-6; D gene: .; CDR3 protein: CASSYSSQTHNSPLHF; CDR3 DNA: TGTGCCAGCAGTTACTCGAGCCAGACGCATAATTCACCCCTCCACTTT
CDR3 length: 12; clone size: .; V gene: TRBV7-9; J gene: TRBJ1-1; D gene: .; CDR3 protein: CASSLAAPEAFF; CDR3 DNA: TGTGCCAGCAGCCTAGCTGCACCTGAAGCTTTCTTT
CDR3 length: 13; clone size: .; V gene: TRBV5-4; J gene: TRBJ1-1; D gene: .; CDR3 protein: CASSLNRNTEAFF; CDR3 DNA: TGTGCCAGCAGCCTAAACAGGAACACTGAAGCTTTCTTT
CDR3 length: 14; clone size: .; V gene: TRBV18; J gene: TRBJ1-2; D gene: TRBD1; CDR3 protein: CASSPGQGIYGYTF; CDR3 DNA: TGTGCCAGCTCACCAGGACAGGGGATCTATGGCTACACCTTC
CDR3 length: 11; clone size: .; V gene: TRBV6-1; J gene: TRBJ2-7; D gene: .; CDR3 protein: CASRDTYEQYF; CDR3 DNA: TGTGCCAGCAGGGATACATACGAGCAGTACTTC
CDR3 length: 14; clone size: .; V gene: TRBV27; J gene: TRBJ1-4; D gene: .; CDR3 protein: CASRRTPTNEKLFF; CDR3 DNA: TGTGCCAGCAGACGGACACCAACTAATGAAAAACTGTTTTTT
CDR3 length: 15; clone size: few; V gene: TRBV30; J gene: TRBJ1-3; D gene: .; CDR3 protein: CAWSVGQYSGNTIYF; CDR3 DNA: TGTGCCTGGAGTGTAGGTCAATACTCTGGAAACACCATATATTTT
CDR3 length: 13; clone size: once; V gene: TRBV7-2; J gene: TRBJ2-5; D gene: .; CDR3 protein: CASSTLGAETQYF; CDR3 DNA: TGTGCCAGCAGCACTCTCGGTGCAGAGACCCAGTACTTC
CDR3 length: 13; clone size: .; V gene: TRBV27; J gene: TRBJ1-4; D gene: .; CDR3 protein: CASSLYGGEKLFF; CDR3 DNA: TGTGCCAGCAGTTTGTACGGAGGTGAAAAACTGTTTTTT
CDR3 length: 16; clone size: once; V gene: TRBV11-3; J gene: TRBJ1-3; D gene: .; CDR3 protein: CASSLDPSGFANTIYF; CDR3 DNA: TGTGCCAGCAGCTTGGATCCCTCGGGCTTCGCAAACACCATATATTTT
CDR3 length: 15; clone size: .; V gene: TRBV6-1; J gene: TRBJ1-4; D gene: .; CDR3 protein: CASSEAQGFNEKLFF; CDR3 DNA: TGTGCCAGCAGTGAAGCCCAGGGTTTTAATGAAAAACTGTTTTTT
CDR3 length: 14; clone size: .; V gene: TRBV19; J gene: TRBJ2-1; D gene: .; CDR3 protein: CASSILVASDEQFF; CDR3 DNA: TGTGCCAGTAGTATTTTGGTAGCGAGTGATGAGCAGTTCTTC
CDR3 length: 15; clone size: .; V gene: TRBV28; J gene: TRBJ1-3; D gene: .; CDR3 protein: CASSLPGASGNTIYF; CDR3 DNA: TGTGCCAGCAGTTTACCGGGGGCTTCGGGAAACACCATATATTTT
CDR3 length: 14; clone size: once; V gene: TRBV28; J gene: TRBJ1-2; D gene: .; CDR3 protein: CASSLSPGVNGYTF; CDR3 DNA: TGTGCCAGCAGTTTAAGTCCCGGGGTCAATGGCTACACCTTC
CDR3 length: 13; clone size: .; V gene: TRBV7-9; J gene: TRBJ2-3; D gene: .; CDR3 protein: CASSFFGTDTQYF; CDR3 DNA: TGTGCCAGCAGCTTCTTCGGTACAGATACGCAGTATTTT
CDR3 length: 14; clone size: .; V gene: TRBV7-2; J gene: TRBJ1-1; D gene: TRBD1; CDR3 protein: CASSSRDRNTEAFF; CDR3 DNA: TGTGCCAGCAGCTCCCGGGACAGGAACACTGAAGCTTTCTTT
CDR3 length: 17; clone size: few; V gene: TRBV15; J gene: TRBJ2-1; D gene: TRBD1; CDR3 protein: CATSRRGLGQVYNEQFF; CDR3 DNA: TGTGCCACCAGCAGAAGAGGGTTGGGACAGGTATACAATGAGCAGTTCTTC
CDR3 length: 15; clone size: many; V gene: TRBV5-3; J gene: TRBJ2-7; D gene: TRBD1; CDR3 protein: CARSQWAGGPYEQYF; CDR3 DNA: TGTGCCAGAAGCCAGTGGGCAGGGGGACCCTACGAGCAGTACTTC
CDR3 length: 21; clone size: few; V gene: TRBV19; J gene: TRBJ2-5; D gene: TRBD2; CDR3 protein: CASSSLPGRGASGRSWETQYF; CDR3 DNA: TGTGCCAGTAGTAGCCTCCCAGGCAGGGGTGCCAGCGGGAGATCATGGGAGACCCAGTACTTC
CDR3 length: 14; clone size: few; V gene: TRBV6-1; J gene: TRBJ2-3; D gene: TRBD1; CDR3 protein: CASSATGTGGHQYF; CDR3 DNA: TGTGCCAGCAGTGCCACCGGGACAGGGGGGCATCAGTATTTT
CDR3 length: 18; clone size: .; V gene: TRBV5-5; J gene: TRBJ2-3; D gene: TRBD2; CDR3 protein: CASSLAASGAGGQYTQYF; CDR3 DNA: TGTGCCAGCAGCTTGGCCGCCTCGGGTGCGGGAGGGCAATATACGCAGTATTTT
CDR3 length: 9; clone size: .; V gene: TRBV6-7; J gene: TRBJ2-7; D gene: .; CDR3 protein: CASANEQYF; CDR3 DNA: TGTGCCAGCGCTAACGAGCAGTACTTC
CDR3 length: 16; clone size: .; V gene: TRBV6-4; J gene: TRBJ2-1; D gene: TRBD2; CDR3 protein: CASSPGTSVSYNEQFF; CDR3 DNA: TGTGCCAGCAGTCCCGGGACTAGCGTCTCCTACAATGAGCAGTTCTTC
CDR3 length: 16; clone size: .; V gene: TRBV19; J gene: TRBJ2-2; D gene: TRBD1; CDR3 protein: CASSPPPGQGAGELFF; CDR3 DNA: TGTGCCAGTAGTCCACCTCCGGGACAGGGGGCCGGGGAGCTGTTTTTT
CDR3 length: 16; clone size: .; V gene: TRBV6-6; J gene: TRBJ1-3; D gene: .; CDR3 protein: CASSYSAVRSGNTIYF; CDR3 DNA: TGTGCCAGCAGTTACTCGGCAGTCCGCTCTGGAAACACCATATATTTT
CDR3 length: 14; clone size: .; V gene: TRBV7-9; J gene: TRBJ2-2; D gene: TRBD1; CDR3 protein: CASTSRGGAGELFF; CDR3 DNA: TGTGCCAGCACCTCGAGAGGGGGCGCCGGGGAGCTGTTTTTT
CDR3 length: 12; clone size: .; V gene: TRBV7-2; J gene: TRBJ1-3; D gene: .; CDR3 protein: CASRGSGNTIYF; CDR3 DNA: TGTGCCAGCAGAGGCTCTGGAAACACCATATATTTT
CDR3 length: 14; clone size: .; V gene: TRBV19; J gene: TRBJ1-4; D gene: TRBD1; CDR3 protein: CASAPGQFNEKLFF; CDR3 DNA: TGTGCCAGTGCTCCGGGACAGTTTAATGAAAAACTGTTTTTT
CDR3 length: 15; clone size: .; V gene: TRBV4-1; J gene: TRBJ1-5; D gene: .; CDR3 protein: CASSQYSYSNQPQHF; CDR3 DNA: TGCGCCAGCAGCCAGTACAGCTATAGCAATCAGCCCCAGCATTTT
CDR3 length: 13; clone size: few; V gene: TRBV29-1; J gene: TRBJ2-7; D gene: .; CDR3 protein: CSVATWDGYEQYF; CDR3 DNA: TGCAGCGTGGCTACCTGGGACGGCTACGAGCAGTACTTC
CDR3 length: 17; clone size: .; V gene: TRBV5-4; J gene: TRBJ2-6; D gene: .; CDR3 protein: CASSARDGTSGANVLTF; CDR3 DNA: TGTGCCAGCAGCGCCCGGGACGGAACGTCTGGGGCCAACGTCCTGACTTTC
CDR3 length: 14; clone size: once; V gene: TRBV28; J gene: TRBJ2-7; D gene: .; CDR3 protein: CASSSPQGFSEQYF; CDR3 DNA: TGTGCCAGCAGTTCCCCCCAGGGATTCTCCGAGCAGTACTTC
CDR3 length: 14; clone size: .; V gene: TRBV6-5; J gene: TRBJ2-1; D gene: TRBD2; CDR3 protein: CASLRSSGGDEQFF; CDR3 DNA: TGTGCCAGCCTGCGCTCTAGCGGGGGTGATGAGCAGTTCTTC
CDR3 length: 13; clone size: .; V gene: TRBV27; J gene: TRBJ2-2; D gene: .; CDR3 protein: CASSFQTTGELFF; CDR3 DNA: TGTGCCAGCAGTTTCCAGACCACCGGGGAGCTGTTTTTT
CDR3 length: 15; clone size: .; V gene: TRBV1; J gene: TRBJ1-1; D gene: .; CDR3 protein: CTSSQPRTGNTEAFF; CDR3 DNA: TGCACCAGCAGCCAACCTAGGACGGGGAACACTGAAGCTTTCTTT
CDR3 length: 15; clone size: .; V gene: TRBV7-2; J gene: TRBJ2-7; D gene: .; CDR3 protein: CASSLSPLDSYEQYF; CDR3 DNA: TGTGCCAGCAGCTTATCTCCCCTAGACTCCTACGAGCAGTACTTC
CDR3 length: 17; clone size: once; V gene: TRBV14; J gene: TRBJ2-1; D gene: .; CDR3 protein: CASSQVGTTAKGVEQFF; CDR3 DNA: TGTGCCAGCAGCCAAGTAGGGACGACAGCGAAGGGAGTCGAGCAGTTCTTC
CDR3 length: 14; clone size: .; V gene: TRBV10-3; J gene: TRBJ2-7; D gene: .; CDR3 protein: CAISESPGDYEQYF; CDR3 DNA: TGTGCCATCAGTGAGAGCCCGGGAGACTACGAGCAGTACTTC
CDR3 length: 15; clone size: .; V gene: TRBV6-6; J gene: TRBJ1-1; D gene: TRBD1; CDR3 protein: CASRGQGALNTEAFF; CDR3 DNA: TGTGCCAGCAGAGGACAGGGGGCTTTGAACACTGAAGCTTTCTTT
CDR3 length: 15; clone size: .; V gene: TRBV29-1; J gene: TRBJ2-7; D gene: .; CDR3 protein: CSVEVMAAETYEQYF; CDR3 DNA: TGCAGCGTTGAAGTAATGGCGGCCGAAACCTACGAGCAGTACTTC
CDR3 length: 13; clone size: .; V gene: TRBV6-6; J gene: TRBJ1-2; D gene: .; CDR3 protein: CASSPGVGGGYTF; CDR3 DNA: TGTGCCAGCAGTCCCGGGGTGGGGGGTGGCTACACCTTC
CDR3 length: 13; clone size: .; V gene: TRBV7-2; J gene: TRBJ2-2; D gene: .; CDR3 protein: CASSLEYFGELFF; CDR3 DNA: TGTGCCAGCAGCTTAGAGTACTTCGGGGAGCTGTTTTTT
CDR3 length: 15; clone size: .; V gene: TRBV4-3; J gene: TRBJ1-2; D gene: TRBD1; CDR3 protein: CASSQARGQDYGYTF; CDR3 DNA: TGCGCCAGCAGCCAAGCCAGGGGGCAGGACTATGGCTACACCTTC
CDR3 length: 17; clone size: .; V gene: TRBV27; J gene: TRBJ1-2; D gene: TRBD1; CDR3 protein: CASRPAFGTGGNYGYTF; CDR3 DNA: TGTGCCAGCAGACCCGCTTTCGGGACAGGGGGCAACTATGGCTACACCTTC
CDR3 length: 14; clone size: .; V gene: TRBV5-4; J gene: TRBJ2-5; D gene: TRBD2; CDR3 protein: CASSFSGGRETQYF; CDR3 DNA: TGTGCCAGCAGCTTCAGCGGGGGACGGGAGACCCAGTACTTC
CDR3 length: 13; clone size: .; V gene: TRBV25-1; J gene: TRBJ2-2; D gene: .; CDR3 protein: CASSEFRGGELFF; CDR3 DNA: TGTGCCAGCAGTGAATTCCGCGGCGGGGAGCTGTTTTTT